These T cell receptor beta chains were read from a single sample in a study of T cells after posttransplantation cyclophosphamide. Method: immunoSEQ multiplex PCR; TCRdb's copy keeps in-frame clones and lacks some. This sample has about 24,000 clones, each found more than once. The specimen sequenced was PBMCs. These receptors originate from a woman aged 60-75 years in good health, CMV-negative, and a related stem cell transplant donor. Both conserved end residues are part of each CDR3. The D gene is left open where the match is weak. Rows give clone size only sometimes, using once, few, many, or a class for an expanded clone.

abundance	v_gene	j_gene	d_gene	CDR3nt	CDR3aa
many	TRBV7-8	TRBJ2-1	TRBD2	TGTGCCAGCAGCCCTACTGGACTAGCGGGAGTTAATGAGCAGTTCTTC	CASSPTGLAGVNEQFF
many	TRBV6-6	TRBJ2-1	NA	TGTGCCAGCAGTTACTCGTCGGACACCAATGAGCAGTTCTTC	CASSYSSDTNEQFF
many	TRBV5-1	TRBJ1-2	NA	TGCGCCAGCAGCTTGGAGGGGTTGGCTGGCTACACCTTC	CASSLEGLAGYTF
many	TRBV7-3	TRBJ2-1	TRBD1	TGTGCCAGCAGCTTACTACAGGGGGGCTACAATGAGCAGTTCTTC	CASSLLQGGYNEQFF
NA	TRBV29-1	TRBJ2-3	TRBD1	TGCAGCGGGACAGGGGGCGGCACAGATACGCAGTATTTT	CSGTGGGTDTQYF
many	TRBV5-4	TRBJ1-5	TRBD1	TGTGCCAGCAGCTTGGGGGGACAGATCAATCAGCCCCAGCATTTT	CASSLGGQINQPQHF
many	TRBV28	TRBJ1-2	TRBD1	TGTGCCAGCAGTCCCCTGGGACAGGGGGCAGCTAACTATGGCTACACCTTC	CASSPLGQGAANYGYTF
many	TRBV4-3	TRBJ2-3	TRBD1	TGCGCCAGCAGCCAAGGGACAGGGTTTTCCACAGATACGCAGTATTTT	CASSQGTGFSTDTQYF
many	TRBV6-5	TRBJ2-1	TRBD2	TGTGCCAGCAGTCAGACCGGGACTAGCGGCAATGAGCAGTTCTTC	CASSQTGTSGNEQFF
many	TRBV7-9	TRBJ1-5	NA	TGTGCCAGCAGCCCGTCCCGGGGAGATAATCAGCCCCAGCATTTT	CASSPSRGDNQPQHF
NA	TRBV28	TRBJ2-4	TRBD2	TGTGCCAGCAGGGGGACTAACCTAGCCAAAAACATTCAGTACTTC	CASRGTNLAKNIQYF
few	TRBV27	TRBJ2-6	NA	TGTGCCAGCAGTTTTACAATTCCGGGACACTCTCCTGGGGCCAACGTCCTGACTTTC	CASSFTIPGHSPGANVLTF
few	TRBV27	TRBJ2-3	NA	TGTGCCAGCAAGACTAGAGAGTACACAGATACGCAGTATTTT	CASKTREYTDTQYF
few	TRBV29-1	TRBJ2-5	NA	TGCAGTGGTGTTCCGGGTGGGTTTCGGACCCAGTACTTC	CSGVPGGFRTQYF
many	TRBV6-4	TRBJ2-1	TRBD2	TGTGCCAGCACCCCGACTAGCGGGAACTTCAATGAGCAGTTCTTC	CASTPTSGNFNEQFF
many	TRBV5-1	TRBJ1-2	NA	TGCGCCAGCAGCTTGGTAGGGGACTATGGCTACACCTTC	CASSLVGDYGYTF
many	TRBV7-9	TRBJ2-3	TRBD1	TGTGCCAGCAGCCCGGAGGACAGGGGGCGTACAGATACGCAGTATTTT	CASSPEDRGRTDTQYF
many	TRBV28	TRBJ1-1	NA	TGTGCCACCCACTACGGAGTGAACACTGAAGCTTTCTTT	CATHYGVNTEAFF
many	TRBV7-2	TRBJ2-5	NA	TGTGCCAGCAGCCGACAGAAAGAGACCCAGTACTTC	CASSRQKETQYF
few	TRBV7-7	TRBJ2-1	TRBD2	TGTGCCAGCAGCTTAGGGACGGGACTAGCTCACTACAATGAGCAGTTCTTC	CASSLGTGLAHYNEQFF
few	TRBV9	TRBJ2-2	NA	TGTGCCAGCAGCAAGGAAGCGGGGGACAGGGTCAACACCGGGGAGCTGTTTTTT	CASSKEAGDRVNTGELFF
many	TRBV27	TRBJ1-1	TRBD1	TGTGCCAGCAGTCGGGACAGGGGGACATTGAACACTGAAGCTTTCTTT	CASSRDRGTLNTEAFF
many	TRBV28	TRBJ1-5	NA	TGTGCCAGCAGCCCTAATCAAGTCAGCAATCAGCCCCAGCATTTT	CASSPNQVSNQPQHF
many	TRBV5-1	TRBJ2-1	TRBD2	TGCGCCAGCAGCGACAGACTAGCGGGAGATAGCAATGAGCAGTTCTTC	CASSDRLAGDSNEQFF
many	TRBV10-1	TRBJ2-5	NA	TGCGCCAGCAGTGAGTCACAGGTCCCAGATCCCCAAGTGGACCAGTACTTC	CASSESQVPDPQVDQYF
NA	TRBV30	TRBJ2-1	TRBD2	TGTGCCTGGAGTAGAGCGGGAGCACGCCCCTCCTACAATGAGCAGTTCTTC	CAWSRAGARPSYNEQFF
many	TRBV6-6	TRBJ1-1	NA	TGTGCCAGCAGACCCGACAGGAACACTGAAGCTTTCTTT	CASRPDRNTEAFF
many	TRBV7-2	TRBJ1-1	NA	TGTGCCAGCAGCCACGCGGGTGCTGAAGCTTTCTTT	CASSHAGAEAFF
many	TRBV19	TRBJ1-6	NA	TGTGCCAGTAGTATTATTGGGAGGACGTCGGGGAGCTCCTATAATTCACCCCTCCACTTT	CASSIIGRTSGSSYNSPLHF
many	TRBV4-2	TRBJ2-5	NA	TGTGCCAGCAGCCAAGATGGTCAGGGCAGTCAAGAGACCCAGTACTTC	CASSQDGQGSQETQYF
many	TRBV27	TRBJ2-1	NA	TGTGCCAGCAGTTTATCGGTTAGCCCATACAATGAGCAGTTCTTC	CASSLSVSPYNEQFF
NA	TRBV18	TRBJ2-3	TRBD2	TGTGCCAGCTCACCGGGGGCTAGCGGGGGCCGTCAGGCGGCTACGCAGTATTTT	CASSPGASGGRQAATQYF
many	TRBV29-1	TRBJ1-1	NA	TGCAGCGTTGTGAAGAGGGCTCCGAACACTGAAGCTTTCTTT	CSVVKRAPNTEAFF
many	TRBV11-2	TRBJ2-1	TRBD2	TGTGCCAGCAGCTCCACTAGCGGGATAGAGCAGTTCTTC	CASSSTSGIEQFF
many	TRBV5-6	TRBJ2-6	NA	TGTGCCAGCAGCCAGCGACAGATGGCCAACGTCCTGACTTTC	CASSQRQMANVLTF
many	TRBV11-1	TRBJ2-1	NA	TGTGCCAGCAGCTTACGCGGGGTAAATGAGCAGTTCTTC	CASSLRGVNEQFF
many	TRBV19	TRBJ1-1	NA	TGTGCCAGTAGTATCAGGGGCCCAGGTACTGAAGCTTTCTTT	CASSIRGPGTEAFF
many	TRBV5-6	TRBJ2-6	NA	TGTGCCAGCAGCTTGTGGGGGCGCGGGGCCAACGTCCTGACTTTC	CASSLWGRGANVLTF
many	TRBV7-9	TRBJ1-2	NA	TGTGCCAGCAGCCGCGAGGCAGGGACTAACTATGGCTACACCTTC	CASSREAGTNYGYTF
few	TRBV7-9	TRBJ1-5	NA	TGTGCCAGCAGTCTAGGCGGGGTCGGAGGCATAGGTCAGCCCCAGCATTTT	CASSLGGVGGIGQPQHF
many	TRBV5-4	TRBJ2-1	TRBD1	TGTGCCAGCAGCCCCGGGACGACAGGGGGCATGTCCGGTGAGCAGTTCTTC	CASSPGTTGGMSGEQFF
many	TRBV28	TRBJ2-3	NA	TGTGCCAGCAGTTTCCGACAGAGCACAGATACGCAGTATTTT	CASSFRQSTDTQYF
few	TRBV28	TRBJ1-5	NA	TGTGCCAGCAGTTTATCACAAAATCAGCCCCAGCATTTT	CASSLSQNQPQHF
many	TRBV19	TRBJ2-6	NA	TGTGCCAGTAGTATAGATCGAGACAGCTCTGGGGCCAACGTCCTGACTTTC	CASSIDRDSSGANVLTF
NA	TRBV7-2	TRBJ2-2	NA	TGTGCCAGCAGCTTAGACCCTTGGAGGGGGCTGAAGGGCACCGGGGAGCTGTTTTTT	CASSLDPWRGLKGTGELFF
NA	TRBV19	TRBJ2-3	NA	TGTGCCAGTAGTATACGGTTTTTAAGCACAGATACGCAGTATTTT	CASSIRFLSTDTQYF
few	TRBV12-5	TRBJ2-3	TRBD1	TGTGCTAGTGCCGGGACAGGAAGCACAGATACGCAGTATTTT	CASAGTGSTDTQYF
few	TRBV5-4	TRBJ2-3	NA	TGTGCCAGGGGGGGGTGGGGGGGCCGCACAGATACGCAGTATTTT	CARGGWGGRTDTQYF
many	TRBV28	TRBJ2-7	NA	TGTGCCAGCAGTCCGCCGGGGACAATGGTCTCCTACGAGCAGTACTTC	CASSPPGTMVSYEQYF
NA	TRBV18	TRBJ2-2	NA	TGTGCCAGCTGCACCAGTCGGGGGTTGAACACCGGGGAGCTGTTTTTT	CASCTSRGLNTGELFF
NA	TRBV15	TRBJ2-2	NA	TGTGCCACCAGCAGAGACCCGGGGGCCGGGGAGCTGTTTTTT	CATSRDPGAGELFF
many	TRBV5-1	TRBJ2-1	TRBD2	TGCGCCAGCAGCTTCGGACTAGCGGGAGGGAGTGAGCAGTTCTTC	CASSFGLAGGSEQFF
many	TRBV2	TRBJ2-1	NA	TGTGCCAGCAGTAGGGAGGGGGGTTACAATGAGCAGTTCTTC	CASSREGGYNEQFF
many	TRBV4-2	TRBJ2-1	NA	TGTGCCAGCAGCCAAGAGTGGGCGGGGGCATACAATGAGCAGTTCTTC	CASSQEWAGAYNEQFF
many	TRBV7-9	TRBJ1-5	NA	TGTGCCAGCAGCTTAGCGATCGGGGGGGGCAATCAGCCCCAGCATTTT	CASSLAIGGGNQPQHF
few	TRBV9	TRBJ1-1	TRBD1	TGTGCCAGCAGCCCTACGACAGGGTTGGGCACTGAGGCTTTCTTT	CASSPTTGLGTEAFF
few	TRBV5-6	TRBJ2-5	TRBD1	TGTGCCAGCAGCGGGGGGTCCAGGGGGCTTCAAGAGACCCAGTACTTC	CASSGGSRGLQETQYF
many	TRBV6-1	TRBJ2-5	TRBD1	TGTGCCAGCAGAGTGGACAGGGGGCGCCCAGAGACCCAGTACTTC	CASRVDRGRPETQYF